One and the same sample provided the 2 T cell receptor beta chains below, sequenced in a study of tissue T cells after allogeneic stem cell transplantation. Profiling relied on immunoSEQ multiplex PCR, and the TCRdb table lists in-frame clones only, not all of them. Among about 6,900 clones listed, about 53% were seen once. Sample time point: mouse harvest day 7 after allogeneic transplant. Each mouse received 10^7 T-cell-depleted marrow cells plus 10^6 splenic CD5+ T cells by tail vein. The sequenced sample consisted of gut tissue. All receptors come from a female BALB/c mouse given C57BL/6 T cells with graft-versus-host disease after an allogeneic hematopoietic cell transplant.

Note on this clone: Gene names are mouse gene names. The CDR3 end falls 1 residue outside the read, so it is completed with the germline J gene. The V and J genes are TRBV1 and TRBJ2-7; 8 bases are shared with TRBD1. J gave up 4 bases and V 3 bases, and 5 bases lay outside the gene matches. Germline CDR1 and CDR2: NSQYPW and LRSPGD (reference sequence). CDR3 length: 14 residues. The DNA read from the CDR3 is TGCACCTGCAGTGCGGGGACAGGCGATTATGAACAGTAC. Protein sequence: CTCSAGTGDYEQY. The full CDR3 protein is CTCSAGTGDYEQYF.

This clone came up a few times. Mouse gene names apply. CDR3 region: CASSLANYAEQFF. The covered CDR3 bases are TGTGCCAGCAGTCTGGCCAACTATGCTGAGCAGTTC. V usage is TRBV26 and J usage is TRBJ2-1; D not resolved. The missing CDR3 end, 1 residue past where the read stops, is filled in from the germline J gene. Germline V CDR1 and CDR2: KGHPV, FQNQEV (reference sequence). The CDR3 is made up of 13 amino acids. The V end was cut by 2 bases, the J end by 1 base, with 3 bases between.